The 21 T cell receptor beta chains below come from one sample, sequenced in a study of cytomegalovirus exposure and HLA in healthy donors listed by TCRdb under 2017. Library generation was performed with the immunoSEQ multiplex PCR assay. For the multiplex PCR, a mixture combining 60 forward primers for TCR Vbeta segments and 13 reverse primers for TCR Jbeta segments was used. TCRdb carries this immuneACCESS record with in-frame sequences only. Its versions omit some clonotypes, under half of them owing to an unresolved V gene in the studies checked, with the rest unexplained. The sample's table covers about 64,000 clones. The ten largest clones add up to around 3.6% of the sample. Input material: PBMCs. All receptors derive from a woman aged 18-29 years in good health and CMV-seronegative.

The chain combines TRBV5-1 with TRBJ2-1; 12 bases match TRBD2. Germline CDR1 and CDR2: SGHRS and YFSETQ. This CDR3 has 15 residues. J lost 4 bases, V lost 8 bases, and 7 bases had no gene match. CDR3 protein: CASSRTSGEYNEQFF. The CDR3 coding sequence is TGCGCCAGTTCCCGGACTAGCGGGGAATACAATGAGCAGTTCTTC.

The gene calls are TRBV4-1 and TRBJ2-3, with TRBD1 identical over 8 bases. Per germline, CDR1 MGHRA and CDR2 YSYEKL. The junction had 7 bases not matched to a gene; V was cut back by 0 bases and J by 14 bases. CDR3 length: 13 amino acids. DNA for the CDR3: TGCGCCAGCAGCCAAGATTTGGCAGGGGGCATGTATTTT. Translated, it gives CASSQDLAGGMYF.

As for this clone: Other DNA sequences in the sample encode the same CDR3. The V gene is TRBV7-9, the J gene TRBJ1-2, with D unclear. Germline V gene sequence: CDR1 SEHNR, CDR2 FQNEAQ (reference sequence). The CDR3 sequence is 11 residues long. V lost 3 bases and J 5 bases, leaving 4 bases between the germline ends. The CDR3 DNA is TGTGCCAGCAGCTTCGGGTATGGCTACACCTTC. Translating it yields CASSFGYGYTF.

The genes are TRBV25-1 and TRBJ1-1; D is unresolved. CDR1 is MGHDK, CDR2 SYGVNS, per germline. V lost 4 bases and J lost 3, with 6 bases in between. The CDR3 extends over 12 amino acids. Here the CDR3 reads CASSAPDTEAFF. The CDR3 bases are TGTGCCAGCAGTGCCCCCGACACTGAAGCTTTCTTT. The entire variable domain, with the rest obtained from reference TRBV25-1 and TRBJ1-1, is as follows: EADIYQTPRYLVIGTGKKITLECSQTMGHDKMYWYQQDPGMELHLIHYSYGVNSTEKGDLSSESTVSRIRTEHFPLTLESARPSHTSQYLCASSAPDTEAFFGQGTRLTVV.

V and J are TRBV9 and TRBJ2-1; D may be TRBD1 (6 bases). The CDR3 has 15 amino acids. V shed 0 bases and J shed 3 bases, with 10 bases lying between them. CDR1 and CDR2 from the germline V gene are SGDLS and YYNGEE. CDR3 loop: CASSVEGGHYNEQFF. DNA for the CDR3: TGTGCCAGCAGCGTAGAAGGGGGACACTACAATGAGCAGTTCTTC.

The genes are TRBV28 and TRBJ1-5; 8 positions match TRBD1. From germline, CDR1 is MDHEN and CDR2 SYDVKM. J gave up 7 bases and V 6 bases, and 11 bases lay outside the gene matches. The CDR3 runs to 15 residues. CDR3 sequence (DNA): TGTGCCAGCAGCTGGACAAGACAGGGGTACCAGCCCCAGCATTTT. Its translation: CASSWTRQGYQPQHF.

The DNA for the CDR3 is TGCGCCAGCAGCAGGGACAGGGCGGAGCAGTTCTTC. Protein sequence: CASSRDRAEQFF. The rearrangement joins TRBV5-1 to TRBJ2-1, with TRBD1 matching 9 bases. This CDR3 has 12 amino acids. Germline V CDR1 and CDR2: SGHRS, YFSETQ. V dropped 4 bases and J dropped 10; count of bases not matched to a gene: 3.

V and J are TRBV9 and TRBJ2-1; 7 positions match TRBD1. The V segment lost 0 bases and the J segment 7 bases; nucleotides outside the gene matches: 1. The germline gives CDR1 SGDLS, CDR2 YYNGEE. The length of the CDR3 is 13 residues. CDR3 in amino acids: CASSVGDSNEQFF. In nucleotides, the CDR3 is TGTGCCAGCAGCGTAGGGGACAGTAATGAGCAGTTCTTC.

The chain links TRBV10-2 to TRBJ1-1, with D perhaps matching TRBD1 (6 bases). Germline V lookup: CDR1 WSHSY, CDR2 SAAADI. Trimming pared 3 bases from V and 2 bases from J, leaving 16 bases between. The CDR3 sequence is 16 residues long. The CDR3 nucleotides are TGCGCCAGCAGTGATCCAGAAGGGGGAAGAAACACTGAAGCTTTCTTT. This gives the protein CASSDPEGGRNTEAFF.

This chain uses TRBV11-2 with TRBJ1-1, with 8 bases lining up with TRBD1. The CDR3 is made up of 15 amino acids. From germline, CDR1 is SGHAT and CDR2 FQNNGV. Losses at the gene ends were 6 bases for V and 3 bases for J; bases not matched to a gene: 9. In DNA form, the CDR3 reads TGTGCCAGCAGTCAGGACAGGGAGGAGGACACTGAAGCTTTCTTT. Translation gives CASSQDREEDTEAFF.

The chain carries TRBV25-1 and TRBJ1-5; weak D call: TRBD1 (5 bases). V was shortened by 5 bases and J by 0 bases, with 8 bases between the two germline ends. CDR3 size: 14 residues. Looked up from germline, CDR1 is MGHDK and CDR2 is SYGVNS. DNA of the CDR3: TGTGCCAGCAGTCGGGGGAATAGCAATCAGCCCCAGCATTTT. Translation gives CASSRGNSNQPQHF. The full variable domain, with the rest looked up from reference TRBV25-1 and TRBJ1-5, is EADIYQTPRYLVIGTGKKITLECSQTMGHDKMYWYQQDPGMELHLIHYSYGVNSTEKGDLSSESTVSRIRTEHFPLTLESARPSHTSQYLCASSRGNSNQPQHFGDGTRLSIL.

In DNA, the CDR3 is TGTGCCAGCAGCTTAGAAGCGGAGTACGAGCAGTACTTC. It codes for CASSLEAEYEQYF. This sequence joins TRBV7-9 and TRBJ2-7; tentatively, D is TRBD2 (5 bases). V gave up 1 base and J gave up 4 bases, with 8 bases separating them. This CDR3 has 13 residues. CDR1 and CDR2 from the germline V gene are SEHNR and FQNEAQ (reference sequence).

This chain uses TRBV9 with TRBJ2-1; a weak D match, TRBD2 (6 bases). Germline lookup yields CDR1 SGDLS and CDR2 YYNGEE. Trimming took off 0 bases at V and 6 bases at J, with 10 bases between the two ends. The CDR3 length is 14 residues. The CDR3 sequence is CASSVAIGGNEQFF. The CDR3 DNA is TGTGCCAGCAGCGTAGCTATCGGGGGCAATGAGCAGTTCTTC. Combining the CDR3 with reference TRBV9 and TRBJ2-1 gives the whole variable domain DSGVTQTPKHLITATGQRVTLRCSPRSGDLSVYWYQQSLDQGLQFLIQYYNGEERAKGNILERFSAQQFPDLHSELNLSSLELGDSALYFCASSVAIGGNEQFFGPGTRLTVL.

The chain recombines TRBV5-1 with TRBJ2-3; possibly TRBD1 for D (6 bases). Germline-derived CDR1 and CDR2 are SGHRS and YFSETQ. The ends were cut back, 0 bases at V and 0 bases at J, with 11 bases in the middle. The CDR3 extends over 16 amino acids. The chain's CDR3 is CASSLGGQRSTDTQYF. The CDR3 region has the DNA TGCGCCAGCAGCTTGGGTGGACAGCGTAGCACAGATACGCAGTATTTT.

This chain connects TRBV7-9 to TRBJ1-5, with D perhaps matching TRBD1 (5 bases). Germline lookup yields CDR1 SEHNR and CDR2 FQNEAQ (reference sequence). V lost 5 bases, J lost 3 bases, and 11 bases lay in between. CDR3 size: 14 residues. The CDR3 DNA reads TGTGCCAGCAGCCTAACAGGAGACAATCAGCCCCAGCATTTT. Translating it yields CASSLTGDNQPQHF.

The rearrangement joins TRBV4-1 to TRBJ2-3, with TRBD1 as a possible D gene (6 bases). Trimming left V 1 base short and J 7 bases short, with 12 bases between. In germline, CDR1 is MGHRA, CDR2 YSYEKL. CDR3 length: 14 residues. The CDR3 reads CASSQGPGANTQYF. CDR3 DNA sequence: TGCGCCAGCAGCCAAGGACCAGGGGCGAATACGCAGTATTTT.

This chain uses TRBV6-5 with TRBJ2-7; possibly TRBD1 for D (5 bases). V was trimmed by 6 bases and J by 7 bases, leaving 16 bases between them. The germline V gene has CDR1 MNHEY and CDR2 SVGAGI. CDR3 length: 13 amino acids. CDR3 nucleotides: TGTGCCAGCAGCGACGCTCGATCAGGGGAGCAGTACTTC. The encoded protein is CASSDARSGEQYF.

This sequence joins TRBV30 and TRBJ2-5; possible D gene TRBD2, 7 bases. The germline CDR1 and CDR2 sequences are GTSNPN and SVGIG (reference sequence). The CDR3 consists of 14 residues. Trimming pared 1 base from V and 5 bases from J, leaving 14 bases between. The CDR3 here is CAWSEGGPYETQYF. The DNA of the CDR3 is TGTGCCTGGAGTGAGGGGGGGCCTTACGAGACCCAGTACTTC.

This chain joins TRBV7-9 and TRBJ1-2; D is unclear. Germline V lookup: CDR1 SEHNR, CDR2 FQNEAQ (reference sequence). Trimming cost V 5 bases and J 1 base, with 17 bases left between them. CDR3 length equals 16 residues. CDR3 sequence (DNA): TGTGCCAGCAGCCATCTCGGCAGACAAGTTAACTATGGCTACACCTTC. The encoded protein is CASSHLGRQVNYGYTF.

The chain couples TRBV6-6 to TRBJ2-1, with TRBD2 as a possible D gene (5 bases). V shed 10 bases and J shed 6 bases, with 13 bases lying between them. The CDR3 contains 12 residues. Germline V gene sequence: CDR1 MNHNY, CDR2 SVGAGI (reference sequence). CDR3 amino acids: CATWARVNEQFF. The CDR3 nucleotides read TGTGCCACCTGGGCGCGGGTCAATGAGCAGTTCTTC.

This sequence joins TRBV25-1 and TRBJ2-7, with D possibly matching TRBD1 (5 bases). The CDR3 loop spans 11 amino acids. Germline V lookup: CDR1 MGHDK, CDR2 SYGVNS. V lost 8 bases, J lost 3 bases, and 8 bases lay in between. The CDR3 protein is CASQGSYEQYF. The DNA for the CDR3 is TGTGCCAGCCAGGGTAGCTACGAGCAGTACTTC.